This entry concerns a single T cell receptor beta chain. Its specificity is unknown. This sample was included in a study of cytomegalovirus exposure and HLA in healthy donors. General study results and limits: The TCR clusters that emerged in the first cohort tended, a later analysis found, to co-occur in the roughly 130 validation repertoires. Usually a TCR sequence was rare, but some public TCRs were found in many donors.

The CDR3 extends over 15 amino acids. Per the germline V gene, CDR1 is MNHEY and CDR2 is SMNVEV (reference sequence). Trimming shortened V by 5 bases and J by 7 bases, and 17 bases separated the two germline ends. The protocol was immunoSEQ multiplex PCR, while the TCRdb copy is restricted to in-frame clones and leaves out a portion. The sample carries 350,000 or so clones, 75% to 90% recorded once. This clonotype was obtained from a woman under 30 in good health and CMV-seronegative. Material for sequencing was PBMCs. This chain joins TRBV27 and TRBJ1-4, with D perhaps TRBD1 (5 bases). The CDR3 here is CASSPRQFGFEKLFF. The DNA for the CDR3 is TGTGCCAGCAGTCCCCGACAGTTCGGCTTTGAAAAACTGTTTTTT. Based on the CDR3 plus reference TRBV27 and TRBJ1-4, the full variable domain is EAQVTQNPRYLITVTGKKLTVTCSQNMNHEYMSWYRQDPGLGLRQIYYSMNVEVTDKGDVPEGYKVSRKEKRNFPLILESPSPNQTSLYFCASSPRQFGFEKLFFGSGTQLSVL.